These 27 T cell receptor beta chains were sequenced from one sample in a study of CD8 T cells in Susac syndrome. The RNA input was about 0.5 to 1 ug, and it was reverse transcribed with random hexamers. TCRdb passed the immunoSEQ multiplex PCR reads through MiXCR, listing each CDR3 protein once. The data show around 220,000 distinct CDR3 sequences, roughly 90% seen once. Sequencing input: CD8+ T cells from PBMCs. These receptor sequences come from a human donor with multiple sclerosis.

V usage is TRBV7-9 and J usage is TRBJ2-2; TRBD1 matches 11 bases. The CDR3 runs to 15 residues. The ends lost 5 bases at V and 5 bases at J; junction bases unmatched: 4. Germline V gene sequence: CDR1 SEHNR, CDR2 FQNEAQ (reference sequence). The CDR3 is CASSTGQGATGELFF. DNA of the CDR3: TGTGCCAGCAGCACAGGACAGGGGGCAACCGGGGAGCTGTTTTTT.

This chain links TRBV2 with TRBJ1-2; 7 positions match TRBD1. Trimming took 4 bases from V and 4 from J; bases not matched to a gene: 6. Germline CDR1 and CDR2: SNHLY and FYNNEI. This CDR3 is 14 amino acids long. CDR3 nucleotides: TGTGCCAGCAGTGTGGGCAGGGGGGGCTATGGCTACACCTTC. It is translated as CASSVGRGGYGYTF.

The rearrangement links TRBV12-3 or TRBV12-4 to TRBJ1-5; maybe TRBD1 (5 bases). The CDR3 is 15 residues long. V was cut by 2 bases and J by 3 bases, with 11 bases left in between. As DNA, the CDR3 is TGTGCCAGCAGTTTATCCCAGGGCTACAATCAGCCCCAGCATTTT. This gives the protein CASSLSQGYNQPQHF.

The J gene is TRBJ2-7, the V gene TRBV5-1; tentatively, D is TRBD2 (5 bases). The CDR3 runs to 14 residues. Germline lookup yields CDR1 SGHRS and CDR2 YFSETQ. Trimming left V 0 bases short and J 2 bases short, with 9 bases between. DNA for the CDR3: TGCGCCAGCAGCTTGGGGATCGGGGCCTACGAGCAGTACTTC. Translating it yields CASSLGIGAYEQYF. Full variable domain (missing parts from reference TRBV5-1 and TRBJ2-7): KAGVTQTPRYLIKTRGQQVTLSCSPISGHRSVSWYQQTPGQGLQFLFEYFSETQRNKGNFPGRFSGRQFSNSRSEMNVSTLELGDSALYLCASSLGIGAYEQYFGPGTRLTVT.

The chain is built from TRBV30 and TRBJ2-1; D gene uncertain. The CDR3 consists of 13 residues. Germline-derived CDR1 and CDR2 are GTSNPN and SVGIG (reference sequence). Trimming shortened V by 2 bases and J by 5 bases, and 10 bases separated the two germline ends. The CDR3 coding sequence is TGTGCCTGGAGTTTAGGCACCAACAATGAGCAGTTCTTC. Translated: CAWSLGTNNEQFF.

V is TRBV19 and J is TRBJ2-7; 7 bases align to TRBD1. After removal of 4 bases from V and 5 bases from J, the junction contained 5 bases not matched to a gene. Germline V gene data show CDR1 as LNHDA and CDR2 as SQIVND (reference sequence). This CDR3 is built from 13 residues. CDR3 coding DNA: TGTGCCAGTAGTACGGGACAGAACCACGAGCAGTACTTC. Translating it yields CASSTGQNHEQYF.

The gene calls are TRBV14 and TRBJ2-7; the D gene is possibly TRBD1 (5 bases). Germline V gene lookup returns CDR1 SGHDN and CDR2 FVKESK. This CDR3 comprises 13 residues. V gave up 1 base and J gave up 6 bases, with 10 bases separating them. In nucleotides, the CDR3 is TGTGCCAGCAGCCAAGTCGGACAACTCGAGCAGTACTTC. Translating it yields CASSQVGQLEQYF.

The V gene is TRBV28, the J gene TRBJ2-5; D possibly corresponds to TRBD1 (6 bases). The CDR3 is made up of 12 amino acids. V dropped 8 bases and J dropped 5 bases, with 12 bases sitting between them. Germline-derived CDR1 and CDR2 are MDHEN and SYDVKM. The CDR3 DNA follows: TGTGCCAGCGGCAGGGGTACCGAGACCCAGTACTTC. Amino acid sequence: CASGRGTETQYF.

CDR3 nucleotides: TGCGCCAGCAGCCAAGAGTGGAGGGCAAACACTGAAGCTTTCTTT. Residues: CASSQEWRANTEAFF. The rearrangement uses TRBV4-1 and TRBJ1-1; D is unresolved. CDR3 length: 15 amino acids. The V and J ends lost 0 bases and 2 bases respectively, with 10 bases between them. CDR1 is MGHRA, CDR2 YSYEKL, per germline.

The rearrangement uses TRBV4-3 and TRBJ2-5; 8 bases fit TRBD1. The CDR3 runs 15 residues. With 2 bases clipped from V and 3 bases from J, the junction kept 5 bases outside the gene matches. Germline-derived CDR1 and CDR2 are LGHNA and YSLEER. The CDR3 DNA follows: TGCGCCAGCAGCCAATGGGCAGGGGGCGAAGAGACCCAGTACTTC. This translates into CASSQWAGGEETQYF.

This chain uses TRBV5-1 with TRBJ1-1; D unclear. V was pared by 0 bases and J by 3 bases, with 6 bases between. Germline CDR1 SGHRS, CDR2 YFSETQ. CDR3 length equals 13 residues. CDR3 sequence (DNA): TGCGCCAGCAGCTTGGTTGGATACACTGAAGCTTTCTTT. It is translated as CASSLVGYTEAFF.

This clonotype was observed a single time. The V and J genes are TRBV30 and TRBJ1-5, with 7 bases identical to TRBD1. The CDR3 has 14 amino acids. CDR1 GTSNPN and CDR2 SVGIG come from the germline V gene (reference sequence). The J segment lost 5 bases and the V segment lost 3 bases, leaving 7 bases of the junction unmatched. CDR3 protein: CAWSRTGEDQPQHF. The CDR3 DNA sequence: TGTGCCTGGAGCCGAACAGGGGAGGATCAGCCCCAGCATTTT.

The V gene is TRBV30, the J gene TRBJ2-1, with 7 bases matching TRBD1. This CDR3 has 12 amino acids. V lost 5 bases to trimming and J lost 7 bases; unmatched junction nucleotides: 5. In germline, CDR1 is GTSNPN, CDR2 SVGIG (reference sequence). CDR3: CAWEGGINEQFF. The DNA of the CDR3 is TGTGCCTGGGAAGGGGGCATAAATGAGCAGTTCTTC. Filled out from reference TRBV30 and TRBJ2-1, the complete variable domain reads SQTIHQWPATLVQPVGSPLSLECTVEGTSNPNLYWYRQAAGRGLQLLFYSVGIGQISSEVPQNLSASRPQDRQFILSSKKLLLSDSGFYLCAWEGGINEQFFGPGTRLTVL.

This chain connects TRBV15 to TRBJ1-2, with 11 positions matching TRBD1. This CDR3 region has 14 residues. Trimming at V came to 11 bases and at J to 1 base, leaving 6 bases not matched to a gene. Per the germline V gene, CDR1 is LNHNV and CDR2 is YYDKDF (reference sequence). The chain's CDR3 is CAAGQGAHNYGYTF. The CDR3 DNA sequence: TGTGCCGCAGGACAGGGGGCGCATAACTATGGCTACACCTTC.

The CDR3 DNA sequence: TGTGCCAGCAGTCCAAATATCCCCGGGACGACAGAACCTAATCAGCCCCAGCATTTT. As protein: CASSPNIPGTTEPNQPQHF. The chain employs TRBV27 and TRBJ1-5, with a possible D match to TRBD1 (5 bases). The CDR3 extends over 19 amino acids. V was clipped by 5 bases and J by 4 bases, with 27 bases between them. Germline CDR1 and CDR2: MNHEY and SMNVEV (reference sequence).

The V gene is TRBV9, the J gene TRBJ1-1; D uncertain. Germline V gene sequence: CDR1 SGDLS, CDR2 YYNGEE. This CDR3 comprises 14 residues. The V end lost 0 bases, the J end lost 0 bases, and 6 bases lay between the germline ends. CDR3 loop: CASSVGPMNTEAFF. As DNA, the CDR3 is TGTGCCAGCAGCGTAGGCCCCATGAACACTGAAGCTTTCTTT.

V usage is TRBV12-5 and J usage is TRBJ2-1; D is unclear. Germline CDR1 LGHNT, CDR2 FRNRAP. The V gene lost 4 bases and the J gene lost 7 bases, with 11 bases spanning the gap. The CDR3 is 13 residues long. The CDR3 is CASGSDNPNEQFF. CDR3 DNA sequence: TGTGCTAGTGGTTCCGACAACCCGAATGAGCAGTTCTTC. Combining the CDR3 with reference TRBV12-5 and TRBJ2-1 gives the whole variable domain DARVTQTPRHKVTEMGQEVTMRCQPILGHNTVFWYRQTMMQGLELLAYFRNRAPLDDSGMPKDRFSAEMPDATLATLKIQPSEPRDSAVYFCASGSDNPNEQFFGPGTRLTVL.

V and J are TRBV18 and TRBJ2-1; no definite D call. The CDR3 totals 12 residues. Trimming removed 3 bases at V and 9 bases at J, with 9 bases between. Germline CDR1 reads KGHSH; CDR2 reads LQKENI. The CDR3 region is CASSPGSVEQFF. In nucleotides, the CDR3 is TGTGCCAGCTCACCGGGTTCTGTTGAGCAGTTCTTC. Full variable domain (missing parts from reference TRBV18 and TRBJ2-1): NAGVMQNPRHLVRRRGQEARLRCSPMKGHSHVYWYRQLPEEGLKFMVYLQKENIIDESGMPKERFSAEFPKEGPSILRIQQVVRGDSAAYFCASSPGSVEQFFGPGTRLTVL.

The rearrangement links TRBV7-6 to TRBJ2-3; 9 nucleotides line up with TRBD2. The germline V gene has CDR1 SGHVS and CDR2 FNYEAQ. This CDR3 comprises 15 residues. The V gene end was trimmed by 1 base and the J gene end by 2 bases; junction bases not matched to a gene: 1. CDR3 loop: CASSLGGGATDTQYF. The CDR3 DNA is TGTGCCAGCAGCTTAGGCGGGGGGGCCACAGATACGCAGTATTTT.

The rearrangement joins TRBV29-1 to TRBJ2-7; TRBD2 agrees at 10 bases. Trimming at V came to 2 bases and at J to 3 bases, leaving 1 base not matched to a gene. The CDR3 spans 13 residues. Germline V gene sequence: CDR1 SQVTM, CDR2 ANQGSEA. For the CDR3, the DNA is TGCAGCGTTGAAAAGCGGGAGGGCTACGAGCAGTACTTC. Its translation: CSVEKREGYEQYF.

The V gene is TRBV6-5, the J gene TRBJ1-1; no clear D. The ends were cut back, 6 bases at V and 0 bases at J, with 8 bases in the middle. The germline V gene encodes CDR1 MNHEY and CDR2 SVGAGI. This CDR3 region has 13 residues. The CDR3 coding sequence is TGTGCCAGCAGGCCTTCAGTGAACACTGAAGCTTTCTTT. The encoded protein is CASRPSVNTEAFF.

V gene TRBV20-1 combines with J gene TRBJ2-1, with D perhaps given as TRBD1 or TRBD2 (5 bases each). The CDR3 is 14 residues long. With 1 base removed from V and 8 bases from J, the gap between germline ends came to 15 bases. Germline CDR1 DFQATT, CDR2 SNEGSKA (reference sequence). The CDR3 sequence: CSARARDPGDEQFF. The CDR3 nucleotides read TGCAGTGCTAGAGCCCGGGACCCCGGGGATGAGCAGTTCTTC.

This clonotype occurred once. This chain links TRBV5-1 with TRBJ2-5; D unresolved. CDR1 is SGHRS, CDR2 YFSETQ, per germline. V lost 2 bases to trimming and J lost 4 bases, with 12 bases between them. The CDR3 is 14 residues long. CDR3 coding DNA: TGCGCCAGCAGCTTTGTCAGCTCGAGAGAGACCCAGTACTTC. Amino acid sequence: CASSFVSSRETQYF.

This chain's CDR3 is CASSLFGGGDTQYF. The CDR3 region has the DNA TGTGCCAGCAGTTTGTTCGGGGGCGGGGATACGCAGTATTTT. This sequence joins TRBV12-3 or TRBV12-4 and TRBJ2-3, with D perhaps assigned TRBD1 or TRBD2 (6 bases each). CDR3 length: 14 amino acids. V was shortened by 3 bases and J by 6 bases, with 13 bases between the two germline ends.

The genes are TRBV20-1 and TRBJ2-7; the match to TRBD2 covers 9 bases. Per the germline V gene, CDR1 is DFQATT and CDR2 is SNEGSKA (reference sequence). V dropped 6 bases and J dropped 7; count of bases not matched to a gene: 10. The CDR3 length is 13 residues. The CDR3 DNA reads as TGCAGTGCCCCCGGAGCGGGAGGAAGGGAGCAGTACTTC. Its protein product is CSAPGAGGREQYF.

The CDR3 coding sequence is TGCGCCAGCAGCCGAGGGGGGGATGAGCAGTTCTTC. This sequence encodes CASSRGGDEQFF. The chain employs TRBV4-3 and TRBJ2-1, with D possibly matching TRBD2 (7 bases). The CDR3 is made up of 12 amino acids. The ends were cut back, 4 bases at V and 8 bases at J, with 9 bases in the middle. CDR1 and CDR2 (germline): LGHNA, YSLEER.

The chain employs TRBV24-1 and TRBJ2-1; TRBD2 might be the D (5 bases). Germline V gene lookup returns CDR1 KGHDR and CDR2 SFDVKD. The CDR3 contains 13 residues. Trimming removed 8 bases from V and 3 bases from J, with 10 bases in between. The CDR3 sequence: CATKGAGYNEQFF. CDR3 nucleotides: TGTGCCACCAAGGGCGCGGGCTACAATGAGCAGTTCTTC.